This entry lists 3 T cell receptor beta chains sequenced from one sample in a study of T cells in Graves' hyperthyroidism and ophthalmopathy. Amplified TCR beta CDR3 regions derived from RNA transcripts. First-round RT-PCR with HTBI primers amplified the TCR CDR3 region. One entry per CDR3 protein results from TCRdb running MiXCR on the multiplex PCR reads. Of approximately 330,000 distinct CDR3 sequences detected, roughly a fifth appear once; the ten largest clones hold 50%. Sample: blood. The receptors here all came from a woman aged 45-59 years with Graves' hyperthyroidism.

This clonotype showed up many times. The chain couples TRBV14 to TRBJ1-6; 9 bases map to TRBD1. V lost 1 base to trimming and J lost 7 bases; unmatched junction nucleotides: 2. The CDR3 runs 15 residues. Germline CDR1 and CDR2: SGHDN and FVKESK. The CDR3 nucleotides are TGTGCCAGCAGCCAAGCGACAGGGGGGAATTCACCCCTCCACTTT. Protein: CASSQATGGNSPLHF.

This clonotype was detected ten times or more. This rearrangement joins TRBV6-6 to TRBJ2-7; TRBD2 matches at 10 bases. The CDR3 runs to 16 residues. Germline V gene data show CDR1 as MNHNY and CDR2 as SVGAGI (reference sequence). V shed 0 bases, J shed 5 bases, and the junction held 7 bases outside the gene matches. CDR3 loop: CASSYSSASGSNEQYF. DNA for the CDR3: TGTGCCAGCAGTTACTCTTCGGCTAGCGGGAGCAACGAGCAGTACTTC.

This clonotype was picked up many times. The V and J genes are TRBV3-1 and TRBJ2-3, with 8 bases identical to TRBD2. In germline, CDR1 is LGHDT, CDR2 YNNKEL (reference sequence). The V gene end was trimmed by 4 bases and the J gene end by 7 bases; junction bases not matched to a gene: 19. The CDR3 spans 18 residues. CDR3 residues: CASSPRISHLAGINTQYF. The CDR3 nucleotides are TGTGCCAGCAGCCCAAGAATCTCACACCTAGCGGGCATTAATACGCAGTATTTT.